What follows describes a single TCR beta chain. This specimen comes from a study of blood T cell repertoires in COVID-19. Study at large: There were acute and convalescent COVID-19 samples, and they came from the United States, Italy and Spain. T cells, B-cell-depleted T cells, or PBMCs supplied cDNA or gDNA.

Source study methods: Amplification from reference gene primers served as the basis for estimated nucleated cell counts. Data came from immunoSEQ multiplex PCR; TCRdb stores just in-frame clones and leaves some out. For V, J and clone size, that table is used; D and trimming come from the DNA. The profile shows approximately 93,000 clones, around 88% of them singletons. Trimming stripped 3 bases from V and 5 bases from J, with 16 bases between. The CDR3 runs to 14 residues. In germline, CDR1 is SQVTM, CDR2 ANQGSEA. The sequenced material came from peripheral blood. The chain combines TRBV29-1 with TRBJ2-5, with D tentatively TRBD2 (5 bases). The receptor was derived from a man in his 60s with acute or convalescent COVID-19. The CDR3 protein is CSVELALPSETQYF. DNA for the CDR3: TGCAGCGTTGAGTTAGCGCTCCCCAGCGAGACCCAGTACTTC.